These 9 T cell receptor beta chains originate from one sample sequenced in a study of regulatory T cells in long-lasting Graves disease. Time point here: persistent/refractory GD, antithyroid drugs over 5 years with positive TRAb. After RNA was extracted from PBMCs, the TCR library was made from it. Assembly of TCR beta libraries relied on iRepertoire HTBI primers together with Arm-PCR of CDR3 regions. Each CDR3 protein is one row after TCRdb ran MiXCR on the multiplex PCR reads. The sample has approximately 400,000 distinct CDR3 sequences; roughly 20% are singletons. Sequenced here: peripheral blood mononuclear cells (PBMCs), sampled when the disease was refractory, from a patient treated with antithyroid drugs. Receptors were obtained from a female donor with Graves disease.

This clonotype was detected a few times. V is TRBV2 and J is TRBJ1-2; D perhaps matches TRBD1 (5 bases). Germline CDR1 is SNHLY and CDR2 is FYNNEI. The CDR3 extends over 13 amino acids. Deletions cut 5 bases from V and 6 bases from J, with 13 bases between. CDR3 sequence: CASSSRGVDGYTF. The DNA of the CDR3 is TGTGCCAGCAGTTCTAGGGGTGTGGATGGCTACACCTTC.

The sample holds many counts of this clonotype. The chain recombines TRBV7-2 with TRBJ2-5; D gene ambiguous. V was shortened by 2 bases and J by 5 bases, with 12 bases between the two germline ends. Germline CDR1 SGHTA, CDR2 FQGNSA. The CDR3 has 14 residues. In nucleotides, the CDR3 is TGTGCCAGCAGCTTATCTTCCGGACCGGAGACCCAGTACTTC. This encodes CASSLSSGPETQYF.

V is TRBV27 and J is TRBJ2-3; D might be TRBD1 (7 bases). V shed 5 bases and J shed 8 bases, with 14 bases lying between them. Germline V gene data show CDR1 as MNHEY and CDR2 as SMNVEV (reference sequence). The CDR3 sequence is 13 residues long. The CDR3, as DNA: TGTGCCAGCAGTCTAAGACAGGGAGGTACGCAGTATTTT. Translated, it gives CASSLRQGGTQYF.

In its sample, this clonotype was seen many times. The chain has TRBV12-3 or TRBV12-4 and TRBJ2-5; the D call may be TRBD1 or TRBD2 (5 bases each). V lost 5 bases and J 5 bases, leaving 12 bases between the germline ends. This CDR3 comprises 13 residues. CDR3 bases: TGTGCCAGCAGTATCAGGGACGGGGAGACCCAGTACTTC. Translated, it gives CASSIRDGETQYF.

In its sample, this clonotype was seen a few times. The chain links TRBV14 to TRBJ2-3; no clear D gene. The germline gives CDR1 SGHDN, CDR2 FVKESK. Trimming removed 0 bases at V and 6 bases at J, with 7 bases between. This CDR3 is 13 amino acids long. The CDR3 coding sequence is TGTGCCAGCAGCCAAGATTTGGAGGATACGCAGTATTTT. This sequence encodes CASSQDLEDTQYF.

In its sample, this clonotype was seen many times. The chain recombines TRBV3-1 with TRBJ1-1; a possible D gene is TRBD1 (5 bases). This CDR3 has 17 amino acids. Trimming took 5 bases from V and 0 from J, leaving 19 bases between them. Germline-derived CDR1 and CDR2 are LGHDT and YNNKEL (reference sequence). The CDR3 loop is CASSATPRLGVNTEAFF. The CDR3 DNA reads as TGTGCCAGCAGCGCTACCCCCCGTCTGGGGGTGAACACTGAAGCTTTCTTT.

The sample holds a few counts of this clonotype. The V call is TRBV6-1, the J call TRBJ2-5; D gene ambiguous. Trimming pared 0 bases from V and 3 bases from J, leaving 20 bases between. The CDR3 is 18 amino acids. Germline CDR1 and CDR2: MNHNS and SASEGT. Here the CDR3 DNA reads TGTGCCAGCAGTGAAGCCTTCCCTCAAATCTACTCGGAAGAGACCCAGTACTTC. This codes for CASSEAFPQIYSEETQYF.

Only one count was recorded for this clonotype. The chain couples TRBV10-3 to TRBJ2-2; 8 positions match TRBD2. The V gene end was trimmed by 6 bases and the J gene end by 2 bases; junction bases not matched to a gene: 8. Germline CDR1 is ENHRY and CDR2 is SYGVKD. The CDR3 contains 16 residues. The CDR3 DNA is TGTGCCATCAGGCCAAGCGGGGGTACAAACACCGGGGAGCTGTTTTTT. This gives the protein CAIRPSGGTNTGELFF.

This clonotype was seen at least ten times. This sequence joins TRBV7-6 and TRBJ2-7; TRBD1 matches at 7 bases. Germline CDR1 is SGHVS and CDR2 is FNYEAQ. The length of the CDR3 is 16 residues. V lost 1 base, J lost 3 bases, and 9 bases stayed unmatched. CDR3 sequence reads: CASSLVPTGIIYEQYF. CDR3 sequence (DNA): TGTGCCAGCAGCTTAGTCCCGACAGGGATTATCTACGAGCAGTACTTC. The full variable domain, in which reference TRBV7-6 and TRBJ2-7 provide the parts outside the CDR3, is GAGVSQSPRYKVTKRGQDVALRCDPISGHVSLYWYRQALGQGPEFLTYFNYEAQQDKSGLPNDRFSAERPEGSISTLTIQRTEQRDSAMYRCASSLVPTGIIYEQYFGPGTRLTVT.